Below are 8 T cell receptor beta chains sequenced from a single sample in a study of shared T cell receptors in the human thymus. Profiling relied on immunoSEQ multiplex PCR, and the TCRdb table lists in-frame clones only, not all of them. The sample contains about 660,000 clones, over 75% of which appear only once. The same data also went into a second study, on human thymus T cells.

Sequencing was carried out using thymocytes. These receptors were taken from a boy less than two years old with a congenital heart defect.

The V and J genes are TRBV27 and TRBJ2-7, with TRBD2 matching 9 bases. Losses at the gene ends were 3 bases for V and 5 bases for J; bases not matched to a gene: 11. Germline CDR1 MNHEY, CDR2 SMNVEV (reference sequence). The CDR3 covers 16 residues. The CDR3 region is CASSFSMGGRGNEQYF. The CDR3 nucleotides are TGTGCCAGCAGTTTTTCCATGGGCGGGAGGGGAAACGAGCAGTACTTC.

The chain employs TRBV15 and TRBJ2-2, with 15 bases lining up with TRBD2. CDR3 size: 19 residues. Per germline, CDR1 LNHNV and CDR2 YYDKDF (reference sequence). V was pared by 4 bases and J by 1 base, with 7 bases of the junction left unmatched. DNA of the CDR3: TGTGCCACCAGCATCGGTCGGACTAGCGGGAGGGGGAACACCGGGGAGCTGTTTTTT. Translating it yields CATSIGRTSGRGNTGELFF.

This clone was found once. V is TRBV30 and J is TRBJ1-5; D not certain. Trimming pared 0 bases from V and 6 bases from J, leaving 15 bases between. CDR1 and CDR2 from the germline V gene are GTSNPN and SVGIG (reference sequence). This CDR3 is 15 amino acids long. CDR3 coding DNA: TGTGCCTGGAGTGTACCACCCGGGAAGGGTCAGCCCCAGCATTTT. Encoded protein: CAWSVPPGKGQPQHF.

The chain carries TRBV10-1 and TRBJ1-1; weak D call: TRBD1 (6 bases). The germline CDR1 and CDR2 sequences are WNHNN and SYGVQD (reference sequence). The CDR3 contains 18 residues. V was pared by 0 bases and J by 0 bases, with 17 bases between. CDR3 loop: CASSESTPRGSMNTEAFF. DNA of the CDR3: TGCGCCAGCAGTGAGTCGACTCCGAGGGGGTCCATGAACACTGAAGCTTTCTTT.

The CDR3 reads CASSLSRPVLAGLYEQYF. CDR3 coding DNA: TGTGCCAGCAGTTTATCTCGTCCGGTGCTAGCGGGACTCTACGAGCAGTACTTC. This chain links TRBV28 with TRBJ2-7; the match to TRBD2 covers 9 bases. This CDR3 is 18 amino acids long. The junction had 13 bases not matched to a gene; V was cut back by 1 base and J by 3 bases. Per the germline V gene, CDR1 is MDHEN and CDR2 is SYDVKM. Variable domain in full (rest from reference TRBV28 and TRBJ2-7): DVKVTQSSRYLVKRTGEKVFLECVQDMDHENMFWYRQDPGLGLRLIYFSYDVKMKEKGDIPEGYSVSREKKERFSLILESASTNQTSMYLCASSLSRPVLAGLYEQYFGPGTRLTVT.

V gene TRBV27 combines with J gene TRBJ1-4; no clear D. The CDR3 is made up of 17 amino acids. Trimming shortened V by 4 bases and J by 0 bases, and 15 bases separated the two germline ends. Germline V CDR1 and CDR2: MNHEY, SMNVEV (reference sequence). The CDR3 DNA follows: TGTGCCAGCAGTTACGACTTGATCGGGGCAACTAATGAAAAACTGTTTTTT. Translating it yields CASSYDLIGATNEKLFF. Based on the CDR3 plus reference TRBV27 and TRBJ1-4, the full variable domain is EAQVTQNPRYLITVTGKKLTVTCSQNMNHEYMSWYRQDPGLGLRQIYYSMNVEVTDKGDVPEGYKVSRKEKRNFPLILESPSPNQTSLYFCASSYDLIGATNEKLFFGSGTQLSVL.

The genes are TRBV6-6 and TRBJ2-5; TRBD1 aligns across 8 bases. Trimming at V came to 6 bases and at J to 5 bases, leaving 2 bases not matched to a gene. Germline values: CDR1 MNHNY, CDR2 SVGAGI (reference sequence). CDR3 size: 12 residues. The CDR3 reads CASRRQGETQYF. DNA of the CDR3: TGTGCCAGCAGAAGACAGGGGGAGACCCAGTACTTC.

The genes are TRBV27 and TRBJ2-5; 9 bases fit TRBD2. The germline V gene has CDR1 MNHEY and CDR2 SMNVEV (reference sequence). This CDR3 has 16 amino acids. Trimming at V came to 5 bases and at J to 7 bases, leaving 14 bases not matched to a gene. As DNA, the CDR3 is TGTGCCAGCAGTCCGACTAGCGGCAACCTGGTGGGGACCCAGTACTTC. Translating it yields CASSPTSGNLVGTQYF.